This T cell receptor (beta chain) came from a study of shared clonotypes between healthy human individuals. As for the study in general: Per-donor plates numbered three CD4 naive, three CD4 memory, two CD8 naive and one CD8 memory.

The V and J ends lost 0 bases and 8 bases, in that order; junction bases with no gene match: 3. Germline V gives CDR1 SGHVS, CDR2 FNYEAQ. There are 13 residues in the CDR3. Replicate PCRs run on sorted subsets employed approximately 0.2 ug DNA, approximately 30,000 T cell genomes. Profiling relied on immunoSEQ multiplex PCR, and the TCRdb table lists in-frame clones only, not all of them. The sample yields fewer than 1.4 million clones, around 82% seen once. This clone was seen a handful of times. The TCR sequence derives from a man between 18 and 35 years old in good health. Some clones in this sample may be carry-over from other donors' samples. Specimen: memory CD4+ T cells from PBMCs. Subset given: CD45RA-negative fraction. The chain recombines TRBV7-6 with TRBJ1-1; 7 nucleotides line up with TRBD1. CDR3: CASSLAHRGEAFF. The CDR3, as DNA: TGTGCCAGCAGCTTAGCGCACAGGGGCGAAGCTTTCTTT.